The rows below give T cell receptor beta chains drawn from one sample of a study of PD-1 blockade in classical Hodgkin lymphoma. Clones were sequenced by immunoSEQ multiplex PCR, and TCRdb holds only the in-frame ones, with some missing. This sample has roughly 40,000 clones; 87% occur once, and the top ten carry roughly 10%. Sequencing was performed on peripheral blood mononuclear cells (PBMCs), taken at baseline. The receptors originated from a human donor with classical Hodgkin lymphoma. The CDR3 runs from the conserved cysteine through the conserved F or W. D genes are given only for firm matches. Clone sizes are given selectively: once, few, many, or a class where the clone is expanded.

CDR3aa: CASSDQGYGYTF; CDR3nt: TGTGCCAGCTCCGACCAAGGCTACGGCTACACCTTC; abundance: -; d_gene: -; j_gene: TRBJ1-2; v_gene: TRBV25-1
CDR3aa: CASSQTRAYNSPLHF; CDR3nt: TGTGCCAGCAGTCAGACCAGGGCGTATAATTCACCCCTCCACTTT; abundance: -; d_gene: -; j_gene: TRBJ1-6; v_gene: TRBV28
CDR3aa: CASHGGEPYGYTF; CDR3nt: TGTGCCAGCCATGGGGGGGAGCCCTATGGCTACACCTTC; abundance: -; d_gene: -; j_gene: TRBJ1-2; v_gene: TRBV18
CDR3aa: CASSLTELYEQYF; CDR3nt: TGTGCCAGCAGCTTGACAGAACTCTACGAGCAGTACTTC; abundance: -; d_gene: -; j_gene: TRBJ2-7; v_gene: TRBV7-9
CDR3aa: CASHRASTDTQYF; CDR3nt: TGTGCCAGCCACAGGGCCAGCACAGATACGCAGTATTTT; abundance: -; d_gene: -; j_gene: TRBJ2-3; v_gene: TRBV19
CDR3aa: CASSYSPGGGGYTF; CDR3nt: TGTGCCAGCAGTTACTCCCCAGGGGGTGGTGGCTACACCTTC; abundance: -; d_gene: TRBD1; j_gene: TRBJ1-2; v_gene: TRBV6-6
CDR3aa: CASSRQEGTEAFF; CDR3nt: TGCGCCAGCAGTCGTCAGGAGGGCACTGAAGCTTTCTTT; abundance: -; d_gene: -; j_gene: TRBJ1-1; v_gene: TRBV5-1
CDR3aa: CAWSAEGLHNEQFF; CDR3nt: TGTGCCTGGAGTGCGGAGGGGCTCCACAATGAGCAGTTCTTC; abundance: -; d_gene: -; j_gene: TRBJ2-1; v_gene: TRBV30
CDR3aa: CASSGGDTTYEQYF; CDR3nt: TGTGCCAGCAGTGGGGGGGACACCACCTACGAGCAGTACTTC; abundance: -; d_gene: -; j_gene: TRBJ2-7; v_gene: TRBV28
CDR3aa: CASSLGGAEAFF; CDR3nt: TGTGCCAGCAGCTTAGGAGGGGCTGAAGCTTTCTTT; abundance: -; d_gene: -; j_gene: TRBJ1-1; v_gene: TRBV7-9
CDR3aa: CASSWTGTGLSYEQYF; CDR3nt: TGTGCCAGCAGTTGGACCGGGACAGGTCTCTCCTACGAGCAGTACTTC; abundance: -; d_gene: TRBD1; j_gene: TRBJ2-7; v_gene: TRBV11-2
CDR3aa: CASSDETGTGFWRQYF; CDR3nt: TGTGCCAGCAGTGACGAGACCGGGACAGGATTTTGGAGGCAGTACTTC; abundance: -; d_gene: TRBD1; j_gene: TRBJ2-5; v_gene: TRBV6-1
CDR3aa: CASSITGIRTDTQYF; CDR3nt: TGTGCCAGTAGTATCACAGGGATCCGCACAGATACGCAGTATTTT; abundance: -; d_gene: -; j_gene: TRBJ2-3; v_gene: TRBV19
CDR3aa: CASSQDRYNEQFF; CDR3nt: TGTGCCAGCAGCCAGGACAGATACAATGAGCAGTTCTTC; abundance: -; d_gene: -; j_gene: TRBJ2-1; v_gene: TRBV7-3
CDR3aa: CASSPGASGEYGELFF; CDR3nt: TGTGCCAGCTCACCAGGGGCCTCAGGGGAGTACGGGGAGCTGTTTTTT; abundance: -; d_gene: -; j_gene: TRBJ2-2; v_gene: TRBV18
CDR3aa: CASSLYAERAFF; CDR3nt: TGTGCCAGCAGCTTGTATGCAGAAAGAGCTTTCTTT; abundance: -; d_gene: -; j_gene: TRBJ1-1; v_gene: TRBV5-6
CDR3aa: CASSGGSGQYQPQHF; CDR3nt: TGTGCCAGCAGTGGGGGTTCGGGACAGTATCAGCCCCAGCATTTT; abundance: once; d_gene: TRBD1; j_gene: TRBJ1-5; v_gene: TRBV2
CDR3aa: CASSISGVGSGANVLTF; CDR3nt: TGTGCCAGTAGTATTAGCGGAGTAGGCTCTGGGGCCAACGTCCTGACTTTC; abundance: -; d_gene: -; j_gene: TRBJ2-6; v_gene: TRBV19
CDR3aa: CASSSVGRSNTEAFF; CDR3nt: TGTGCCAGCTCAAGTGTTGGCAGGTCCAACACTGAAGCTTTCTTT; abundance: -; d_gene: -; j_gene: TRBJ1-1; v_gene: TRBV18
CDR3aa: CASSVTSRDTEAFF; CDR3nt: TGTGCCAGCAGCGTAACCTCGAGAGACACTGAAGCTTTCTTT; abundance: once; d_gene: -; j_gene: TRBJ1-1; v_gene: TRBV9
CDR3aa: CASRRLGEETQYF; CDR3nt: TGTGCCAGCCGACGGTTGGGCGAGGAGACCCAGTACTTC; abundance: -; d_gene: -; j_gene: TRBJ2-5; v_gene: TRBV6-1
CDR3aa: CASSPDFYEQYF; CDR3nt: TGTGCCAGCAGCCCGGACTTCTACGAGCAGTACTTC; abundance: -; d_gene: -; j_gene: TRBJ2-7; v_gene: TRBV7-2
CDR3aa: CASSGDRVTQPQHF; CDR3nt: TGTGCCAGCAGTGGTGACAGGGTGACTCAGCCCCAGCATTTT; abundance: few; d_gene: TRBD1; j_gene: TRBJ1-5; v_gene: TRBV2
CDR3aa: CASSLGWTVTNYGYTF; CDR3nt: TGTGCCAGCAGCTTAGGATGGACAGTAACTAACTATGGCTACACCTTC; abundance: -; d_gene: -; j_gene: TRBJ1-2; v_gene: TRBV7-9
CDR3aa: CASKDLAVNKNIQYF; CDR3nt: TGTGCCAGTAAGGACCTGGCGGTAAACAAAAACATTCAGTACTTC; abundance: -; d_gene: -; j_gene: TRBJ2-4; v_gene: TRBV19